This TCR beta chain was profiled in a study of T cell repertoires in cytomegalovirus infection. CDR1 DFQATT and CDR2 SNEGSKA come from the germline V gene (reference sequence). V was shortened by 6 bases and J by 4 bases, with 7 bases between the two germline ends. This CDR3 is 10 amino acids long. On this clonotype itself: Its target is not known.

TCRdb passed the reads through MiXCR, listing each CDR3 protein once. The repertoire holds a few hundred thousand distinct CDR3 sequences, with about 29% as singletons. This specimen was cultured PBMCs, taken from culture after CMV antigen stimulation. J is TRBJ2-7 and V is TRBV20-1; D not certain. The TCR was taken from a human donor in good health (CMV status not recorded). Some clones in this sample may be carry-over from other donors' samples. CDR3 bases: TGCAGTGCCCCGTATTACGAGCAGTACTTC. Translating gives CSAPYYEQYF.